The TCR beta chain under discussion was sequenced for a study of cytomegalovirus exposure and HLA in healthy donors. Regarding this clone: The antigen remains unidentified.

Study-level findings and limits: In an earlier analysis, in 620 or so donors, most V segments appeared productive either ~87% or ~30% of the time. What a later analysis showed was that several of the most significant clusters appeared linked to common viral pathogens.

The PCR was carried out with 60 Vbeta primers and 13 Jbeta primers. Per the study methods: In a later analysis, the count reached 76 million or so unique TCR beta chains, with about 11 million shared. Sequenced by immunoSEQ multiplex PCR; TCRdb stores in-frame clones only, minus some. V and J calls and clone size are as listed in that table; D and trimming were resolved from the DNA. The table records 150,000 to 200,000 clones, approximately 80% of them present only once. V was shortened by 5 bases and J by 2 bases, with 16 bases between the two germline ends. Germline values: CDR1 SEHNR, CDR2 FQNEAQ (reference sequence). The CDR3 is 16 residues long.

The chain joins TRBV7-9 to TRBJ2-1; D may be TRBD1 (6 bases). The clonotype was recovered from a woman aged 40-49 years in good health and CMV-seropositive. The specimen sequenced was PBMCs. The CDR3, as DNA: TGTGCCAGCAGCGCTAGGGCAGGGGCCCCCTACAATGAGCAGTTCTTC. Protein product: CASSARAGAPYNEQFF.